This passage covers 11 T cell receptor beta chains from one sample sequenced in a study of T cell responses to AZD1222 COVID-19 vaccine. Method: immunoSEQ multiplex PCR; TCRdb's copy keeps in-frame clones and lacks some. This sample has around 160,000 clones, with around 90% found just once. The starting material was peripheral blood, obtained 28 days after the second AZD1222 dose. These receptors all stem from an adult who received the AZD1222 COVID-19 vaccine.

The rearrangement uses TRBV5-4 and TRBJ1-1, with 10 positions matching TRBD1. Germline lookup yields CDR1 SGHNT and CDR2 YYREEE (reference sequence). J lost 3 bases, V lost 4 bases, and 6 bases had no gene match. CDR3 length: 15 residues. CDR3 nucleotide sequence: TGTGCCAGCAGCGGGCGGGACAGGGGTTACACTGAAGCTTTCTTT. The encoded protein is CASSGRDRGYTEAFF.

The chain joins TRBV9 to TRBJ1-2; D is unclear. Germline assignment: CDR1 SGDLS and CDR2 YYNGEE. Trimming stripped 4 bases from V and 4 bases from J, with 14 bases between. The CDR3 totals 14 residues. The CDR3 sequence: CASSPQPAAYGYTF. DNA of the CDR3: TGTGCCAGCAGCCCCCAGCCAGCGGCCTATGGCTACACCTTC.

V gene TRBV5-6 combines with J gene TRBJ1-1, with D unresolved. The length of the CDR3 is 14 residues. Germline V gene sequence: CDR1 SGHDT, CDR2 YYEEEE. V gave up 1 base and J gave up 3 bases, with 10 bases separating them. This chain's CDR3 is CASSLSWDDTEAFF. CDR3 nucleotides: TGTGCCAGCAGCTTGTCTTGGGATGACACTGAAGCTTTCTTT.

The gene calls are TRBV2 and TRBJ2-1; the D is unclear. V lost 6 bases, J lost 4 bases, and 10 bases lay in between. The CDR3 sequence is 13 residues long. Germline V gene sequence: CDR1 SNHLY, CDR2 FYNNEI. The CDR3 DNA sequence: TGTGCCAGCAGATCGATAGGATACAATGAGCAGTTCTTC. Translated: CASRSIGYNEQFF.

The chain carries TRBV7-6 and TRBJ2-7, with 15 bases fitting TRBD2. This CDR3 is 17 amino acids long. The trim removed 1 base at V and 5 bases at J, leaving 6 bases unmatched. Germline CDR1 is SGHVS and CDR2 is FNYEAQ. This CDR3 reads CASSLGSGLAGGHEQYF. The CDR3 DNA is TGTGCCAGCAGCTTAGGGTCGGGACTAGCGGGGGGCCACGAGCAGTACTTC.

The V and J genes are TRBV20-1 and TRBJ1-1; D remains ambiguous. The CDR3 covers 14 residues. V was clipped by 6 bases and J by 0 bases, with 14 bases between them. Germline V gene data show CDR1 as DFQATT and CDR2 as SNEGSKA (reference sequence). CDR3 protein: CSASRVIMNTEAFF. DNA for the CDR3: TGCAGTGCCAGTCGGGTGATAATGAACACTGAAGCTTTCTTT.

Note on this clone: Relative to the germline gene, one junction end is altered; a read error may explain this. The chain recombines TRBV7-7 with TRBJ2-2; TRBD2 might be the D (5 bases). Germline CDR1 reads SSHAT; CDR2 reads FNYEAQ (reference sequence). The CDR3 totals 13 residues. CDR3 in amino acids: CASSLDVSGELFF. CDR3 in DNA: TGTGCTAGCAGCTTAGACGTATCGGGAGAGCTGTTTTTT.

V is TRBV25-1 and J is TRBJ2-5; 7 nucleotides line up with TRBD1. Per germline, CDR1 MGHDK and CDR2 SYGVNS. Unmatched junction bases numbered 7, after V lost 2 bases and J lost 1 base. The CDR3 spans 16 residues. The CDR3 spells CASSEVRDRLQETQYF. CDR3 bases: TGTGCCAGCAGTGAAGTAAGGGACAGACTCCAAGAGACCCAGTACTTC.

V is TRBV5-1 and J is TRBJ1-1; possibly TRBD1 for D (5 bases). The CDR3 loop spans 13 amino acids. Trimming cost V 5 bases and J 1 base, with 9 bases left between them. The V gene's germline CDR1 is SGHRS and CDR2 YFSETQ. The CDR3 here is CASSRDGNTEAFF. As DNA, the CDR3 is TGCGCCAGCAGTAGGGACGGGAACACTGAAGCTTTCTTT.

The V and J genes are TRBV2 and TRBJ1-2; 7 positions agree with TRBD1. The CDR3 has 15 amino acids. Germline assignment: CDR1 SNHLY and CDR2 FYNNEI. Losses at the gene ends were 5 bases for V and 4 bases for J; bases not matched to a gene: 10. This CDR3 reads CASSRPGQQIYGYTF. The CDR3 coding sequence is TGTGCCAGCAGTAGACCGGGACAGCAGATCTATGGCTACACCTTC.

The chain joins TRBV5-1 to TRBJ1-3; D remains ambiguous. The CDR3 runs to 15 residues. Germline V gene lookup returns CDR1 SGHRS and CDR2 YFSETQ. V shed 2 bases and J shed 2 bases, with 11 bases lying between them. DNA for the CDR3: TGCGCCAGCAGCTTTGGGCTCCTACCTGGAAACACCATATATTTT. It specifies CASSFGLLPGNTIYF. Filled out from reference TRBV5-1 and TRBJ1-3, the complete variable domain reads KAGVTQTPRYLIKTRGQQVTLSCSPISGHRSVSWYQQTPGQGLQFLFEYFSETQRNKGNFPGRFSGRQFSNSRSEMNVSTLELGDSALYLCASSFGLLPGNTIYFGEGSWLTVV.